These 16 T cell receptor beta chains came from one sample sequenced in a study of T cells in Graves' hyperthyroidism and ophthalmopathy. Amplified regions were TCR beta CDR3 sequences from RNA transcripts. Using the HTBI primer set, a first-round RT-PCR was run on the TCR CDR3. MiXCR, applied by TCRdb to the multiplex PCR reads, yields one record per CDR3 protein. Of about 540,000 distinct CDR3 sequences in the sample, roughly 50% are singletons; the top ten hold approximately 8.4%. The sequenced material came from peripheral blood or thyroid tissue (not recorded which). All receptors come from a woman aged 18-30 years with Graves' hyperthyroidism.

The chain carries TRBV10-3 and TRBJ1-2; weak D call: TRBD1 (6 bases). The V end lost 7 bases, the J end lost 2 bases, and 14 bases lay between the germline ends. The CDR3 is 14 amino acids. Looked up from germline, CDR1 is ENHRY and CDR2 is SYGVKD. Here the CDR3 DNA reads TGTGCCATCAATCGACAGGACTCAAACTATGGCTACACCTTC. It is translated as CAINRQDSNYGYTF.

About this clonotype: With a much larger clone just one base away, this may be a read error. V usage is TRBV7-8 and J usage is TRBJ2-5, with D possibly being TRBD1 (5 bases). The CDR3 has 15 amino acids. Per the germline V gene, CDR1 is SGHVS and CDR2 is FQNEAQ. The CDR3 DNA reads as TGTGCCAGCAGCCAAGGAACAGGCCTACAAGAGACCCGGTACTTC. This encodes CASSQGTGLQETRYF.

CDR3 amino acids: CASSVDSLNTEAFF. CDR3 nucleotide sequence: TGCGCCAGCAGCGTTGACTCGCTGAACACTGAAGCTTTCTTT. This rearrangement joins TRBV5-1 to TRBJ1-1; no reliable D call. The CDR3 is made up of 14 amino acids. The germline CDR1 and CDR2 sequences are SGHRS and YFSETQ. V gave up 4 bases and J gave up 0 bases, with 10 bases separating them.

This sequence joins TRBV20-1 and TRBJ2-7; 8 bases agree with TRBD2. CDR1 DFQATT and CDR2 SNEGSKA come from the germline V gene (reference sequence). Trimming cost V 0 bases and J 4 bases; bases outside gene matches: 11. The CDR3 is made up of 16 amino acids. CDR3 region: CSARDGSGTWYYEQYF. In DNA, the CDR3 is TGCAGTGCTAGAGATGGTAGCGGGACTTGGTATTACGAGCAGTACTTC.

This chain links TRBV29-1 with TRBJ2-7; D might be TRBD2 (5 bases). CDR1 SQVTM and CDR2 ANQGSEA come from the germline V gene. The germline V and J ends were trimmed by 8 bases and 6 bases, with 14 bases remaining between them. The CDR3 is 11 residues long. CDR3 loop: CSLSLGVEQYF. The CDR3 region has the DNA TGCAGCTTAAGCCTCGGGGTCGAGCAGTACTTC.

Note on this clonotype: A much larger clone lies one base from this, so it may be a read error. V usage is TRBV6-5 and J usage is TRBJ2-5, with D perhaps TRBD1 (6 bases). Trimming shortened V by 5 bases and J by 6 bases, and 19 bases separated the two germline ends. Germline CDR1 reads MNHEY; CDR2 reads SVGAGI. The CDR3 loop spans 15 amino acids. The CDR3 region is CASSEGQGKRKTQYF. CDR3 nucleotides: TGTGCCAGCAGTGAAGGGCAGGGGAAAAGGAAGACCCAGTACTTC.

This clonotype was observed many times. The chain recombines TRBV29-1 with TRBJ2-7, with D unresolved. Trimming removed 4 bases at V and 0 bases at J, with 13 bases between. Germline assignment: CDR1 SQVTM and CDR2 ANQGSEA. This CDR3 region has 14 residues. CDR3 sequence (DNA): TGCAGCGTTGGTGCAGGCAAAGCCTCCTACGAGCAGTACTTC. Amino acids: CSVGAGKASYEQYF.

In its sample, this clonotype was seen many times. The chain employs TRBV10-3 and TRBJ2-2, with 9 bases matching TRBD2. V lost 3 bases to trimming and J lost 1 base; unmatched junction nucleotides: 6. The length of the CDR3 is 17 residues. Germline CDR1 is ENHRY and CDR2 is SYGVKD. DNA for the CDR3: TGTGCCATCAGTGACTTCTCTAGCGGGAAGAACACCGGGGAGCTGTTTTTT. This gives the protein CAISDFSSGKNTGELFF.

Worth noting for this clonotype: A much larger clonotype is one base distant, so this may be a read error. This chain connects TRBV10-3 to TRBJ1-1; D gene ambiguous. Germline V gene data show CDR1 as ENHRY and CDR2 as SYGVKD. This CDR3 has 13 amino acids. V lost 4 bases, J lost 1 base, and 7 bases lay in between. This CDR3 reads CAISARPNTEAFF. The DNA for the CDR3 is TGTGCCATCAGTGCTCGGCCGAACACTGAAGCTTTCTTT.

This clonotype appeared a single time. V usage is TRBV2 and J usage is TRBJ1-2; D possibly corresponds to TRBD1 (6 bases). This CDR3 is built from 12 residues. Trimming took off 8 bases at V and 4 bases at J, with 11 bases between the two ends. CDR1 and CDR2 from the germline V gene are SNHLY and FYNNEI. The CDR3 region is CASYRESYGYTF. As DNA, the CDR3 is TGTGCCAGCTACAGGGAATCCTATGGCTACACCTTC.

This clonotype was seen at least ten times. The rearrangement joins TRBV19 to TRBJ2-7; tentative D call: TRBD1 (6 bases). V was trimmed by 5 bases and J by 2 bases, leaving 10 bases between them. The CDR3 totals 13 residues. Germline values: CDR1 LNHDA, CDR2 SQIVND (reference sequence). The CDR3 nucleotides read TGTGCCAGTAGTGACGGACAGCCCTACGAGCAGTACTTC. Its protein is CASSDGQPYEQYF.

The rearrangement links TRBV5-4 to TRBJ2-5; 11 bases align to TRBD2. Germline V gene sequence: CDR1 SGHNT, CDR2 YYREEE (reference sequence). Trimming at V came to 0 bases and at J to 5 bases, leaving 9 bases not matched to a gene. The CDR3 is 17 residues long. DNA of the CDR3: TGTGCCAGCAGCTTGGAGAGCTCTAGCGGGAGGCATGAGACCCAGTACTTC. Its protein is CASSLESSSGRHETQYF.

The genes are TRBV2 and TRBJ2-1; no reliable D call. The CDR3 has 14 amino acids. Germline CDR1 SNHLY, CDR2 FYNNEI. Between the trimmed V and J ends, which lost 3 bases and 4 bases, there was a span of 10 bases. Here the CDR3 DNA reads TGTGCCAGCAGTGACAGCACAGTATACAATGAGCAGTTCTTC. This gives the protein CASSDSTVYNEQFF.

This clonotype was counted many times. This chain connects TRBV12-3 or TRBV12-4 to TRBJ1-1, with a possible D match to TRBD1 (5 bases). Between the trimmed V and J ends, which lost 2 bases and 5 bases, there was a span of 6 bases. The CDR3 is made up of 12 amino acids. The CDR3 nucleotides are TGTGCCAGCAGTTTATGGGGGACTGAAGCTTTCTTT. This encodes CASSLWGTEAFF.

On this clonotype itself: A read error is possible here, since a much larger clone lies one base away. The rearrangement uses TRBV15 and TRBJ2-7; D is possibly TRBD1 (7 bases). Trimming removed 5 bases at V and 1 base at J, with 15 bases between. CDR3 size: 15 residues. The germline gives CDR1 LNHNV, CDR2 YYDKDF (reference sequence). CDR3 in amino acids: CATSFQGGLSYEQYF. Written as DNA, the CDR3 is TGTGCCACCAGCTTCCAGGGGGGCCTTTCCTACGAGCAGTACTTC.

As regards this clonotype: A much larger clone differs by one base, so this may be a read error. This chain links TRBV6-1 with TRBJ1-5, with 10 bases identical to TRBD1. The CDR3 covers 14 residues. CDR1 is MNHNS, CDR2 SASEGT, per germline. The CDR3 nucleotides read TGTGCCGGCAGAGCCGGGACAGGGGATCAGCCCCAGCATTTT. Its translation is CAGRAGTGDQPQHF.